These 11 T cell receptor beta chains came from one sample sequenced in a study of CD8 T cells in Susac syndrome. Reverse transcription of 0.5 to 1 ug RNA was performed with random hexamers. Using its own MiXCR run on the immunoSEQ multiplex PCR reads, TCRdb lists one record per CDR3 protein. The sample lists fewer than 85,000 distinct CDR3 sequences, roughly 94% seen once, with over 0.45% in the top ten. The sequencing input was CD8+ T cells from PBMCs. These receptors were collected from a human donor with Susac syndrome.

In this sample, this clonotype turned up once. The DNA of the CDR3 is TGTGCCTGGAGTCCCCGGGCATCCGAGACCCAGTACTTC. Translated, it gives CAWSPRASETQYF. The J gene is TRBJ2-5, the V gene TRBV30, with D uncertain. The germline V and J ends were trimmed by 2 bases and 5 bases, with 12 bases remaining between them. This CDR3 has 13 amino acids. Germline assignment: CDR1 GTSNPN and CDR2 SVGIG (reference sequence).

The gene calls are TRBV4-1 and TRBJ2-7; no clear D. The CDR3 is 15 amino acids. Germline V gives CDR1 MGHRA, CDR2 YSYEKL. Trimming stripped 1 base from V and 3 bases from J, with 13 bases between. CDR3 protein: CASSQGTENYYEQYF. CDR3 sequence (DNA): TGCGCCAGCAGCCAAGGCACAGAAAATTACTACGAGCAGTACTTC.

The chain employs TRBV6-5 and TRBJ2-5, with 10 bases aligning to TRBD2. The J segment lost 2 bases and the V segment lost 0 bases, leaving 3 bases of the junction unmatched. The CDR3 consists of 16 residues. Germline lookup yields CDR1 MNHEY and CDR2 SVGAGI. The CDR3 protein is CASSYSPSGSQETQYF. DNA of the CDR3: TGTGCCAGCAGTTACTCCCCTAGCGGGAGTCAAGAGACCCAGTACTTC.

The chain recombines TRBV7-9 with TRBJ1-5; D remains unclear. The CDR3 runs 16 residues. V gave up 5 bases and J gave up 0 bases, with 14 bases separating them. CDR1 and CDR2 (germline): SEHNR, FQNEAQ (reference sequence). The CDR3 DNA sequence: TGTGCCAGCAGCCTAGGAAAGTTGTATAGCAATCAGCCCCAGCATTTT. Translating it yields CASSLGKLYSNQPQHF.

The chain has TRBV7-2 and TRBJ2-3, with 7 bases that match TRBD2. CDR3 length equals 17 residues. V was clipped by 1 base and J by 1 base; unmatched bases: 8. Germline CDR1 reads SGHTA; CDR2 reads FQGNSA. DNA for the CDR3: TGTGCCAGCAGCTTAGAGGTGGGGGGGAGGGGCACAGATACGCAGTATTTT. Its protein product is CASSLEVGGRGTDTQYF. Together with reference TRBV7-2 and TRBJ2-3, the CDR3 gives the full variable domain: GAGVSQSPSNKVTEKGKDVELRCDPISGHTALYWYRQSLGQGLEFLIYFQGNSAPDKSGLPSDRFSAERTGGSVSTLTIQRTQQEDSAVYLCASSLEVGGRGTDTQYFGPGTRLTVL.

Regarding this clonotype: The junction departs from the called germline gene at one end, perhaps through a read error. J is TRBJ2-1 and V is TRBV20-1, with no clear D. Germline V lookup: CDR1 DFQATT, CDR2 SNEGSKA (reference sequence). The CDR3 is 11 amino acids. CDR3 DNA: TGCAGTGCTAGAGAACACCCTGAAAGTGTGTTC. Its translation is CSAREHPESVF.

The chain couples TRBV28 to TRBJ2-3; D remains unclear. V dropped 4 bases and J dropped 0 bases, with 14 bases sitting between them. Germline V gene data show CDR1 as MDHEN and CDR2 as SYDVKM. This CDR3 is 16 amino acids long. CDR3 coding DNA: TGTGCCAGCAGTTATCCCAGTGGAACTAGCACAGATACGCAGTATTTT. Protein sequence: CASSYPSGTSTDTQYF. Full variable domain (remainder filled in from reference TRBV28 and TRBJ2-3): DVKVTQSSRYLVKRTGEKVFLECVQDMDHENMFWYRQDPGLGLRLIYFSYDVKMKEKGDIPEGYSVSREKKERFSLILESASTNQTSMYLCASSYPSGTSTDTQYFGPGTRLTVL.

This clonotype turned up a few times. V gene TRBV11-3 combines with J gene TRBJ2-3, with D tentatively TRBD1 or TRBD2 (5 bases each). The CDR3 is 13 amino acids. The germline gives CDR1 SGHNT, CDR2 YENEEA. Trimming shortened V by 0 bases and J by 5 bases, and 6 bases separated the two germline ends. CDR3 amino acids: CASSLDGGDTQYF. The CDR3 DNA is TGTGCCAGCAGCTTAGATGGGGGAGATACGCAGTATTTT.

V usage is TRBV21-1 and J usage is TRBJ2-2; the table's D gene call, TRBD2, was not cross checked with the DNA. TRBV21-1 is recorded as a pseudogene. There are 14 residues in the CDR3. The CDR3, as DNA: TGTGCCAGCATCAGGGGAGGAAACACCGGGGAGCTGTTTTTT. It is translated as CASIRGGNTGELFF.

This chain links TRBV2 with TRBJ2-5; 7 bases are shared with TRBD1. Trimming took 1 base from V and 4 from J; bases not matched to a gene: 6. CDR3 length: 15 residues. CDR1 is SNHLY, CDR2 FYNNEI, per germline. The CDR3 region is CASSEVDRRRETQYF. CDR3 DNA sequence: TGTGCCAGCAGTGAAGTGGACAGGCGGAGAGAGACCCAGTACTTC.

The gene calls are TRBV7-9 and TRBJ1-6; unclear D gene. This CDR3 region has 13 residues. CDR1 and CDR2 (germline): SEHNR, FQNEAQ (reference sequence). Trimming shortened V by 1 base and J by 10 bases, and 8 bases separated the two germline ends. The DNA for the CDR3 is TGTGCCAGCAGCTTAGGGGGTAGCTCACCCCTCCACTTT. This translates into CASSLGGSSPLHF.